This TCR beta chain was captured by sequencing in a study of CD8+ T cells in alopecia areata (dated by TCRdb to the late 2010s). Some background on the complete study: Treated patients were enrolled in an open-label pilot trial of oral tofacitinib, 5 to 10 mg twice daily, for moderate-to-severe alopecia areata. Patients received tofacitinib for 6 to 18 months and were then followed off drug for 6 months to check for delayed response and recurrence. Disease severity in treated patients was measured with the SALT score, which quantifies the percentage of affected scalp surface area. High-throughput TCRbeta sequencing was used to examine T cell clonal expansion in alopecia areata in both the C3H/HeJ mouse model and human patients. In humans, TCRbeta sequencing was performed on scalp tissue and on sorted CD4+ and CD8+ peripheral blood T cells from healthy controls and from patients with patchy or totalis/universalis alopecia areata. Patients on tofacitinib were biopsied at baseline and after 4 and 24 weeks of treatment, and several of the patients also had a later scalp biopsy. Scalp clonality was compared among normal scalp (n=4), patchy alopecia areata scalp (n=8), and alopecia totalis/universalis scalp (n=8). RNA came from the PAXgene miRNA kit for fixed scalp, the miRNeasy kit for PBMCs, and the RNeasy kit for mouse skin. TCRbeta CDR3 regions were amplified by immunoSEQ multiplex PCR using 35 Vbeta forward and 13 Jbeta reverse primers. The full study reports these points: Because the treated cohort was small and had only one nonresponder, larger studies are needed to examine links between baseline CD8+ expansion and response. During tofacitinib treatment, many expanded lesional clones remained in scalp and blood, and this persistence may partly explain relapse after treatment is stopped. Scalp clonality and the number of expanded CD8+ clones among the top 100 scalp clones were significantly decreased by tofacitinib. TCR sequences shared between patients were less clear than in mice, possibly partly because of HLA diversity in the patient population. Compared with normal scalp, lesional scalp had higher clonality and more expanded CD8+ clones, particularly in alopecia totalis/universalis, a pattern that suggests antigenic drive. Scalp TCR repertoire analysis is complicated because resident alphabeta T cells in normal human skin are also sequenced, whereas mouse skin is dominated by gammadelta T cells.

CDR1 and CDR2, per the germline V gene, are SQVTM and ANQGSEA. The V end loses 2 bases and the J end loses 4 bases, and a stretch of 4 bases separates them. The CDR3 has 11 amino acids, counting the end cysteine and phenylalanine. This entry keeps only the CDR3 DNA: 33 bases, framed from base 1. As for this clone: What antigen it recognizes has not been identified. Base qualities are missing; no much larger clone stands one base away.

The library was obtained by the immunoSEQ multiplex PCR assay. For TCR sequencing, RNA was extracted from every sample and reverse transcribed into cDNA to serve as template. SuperScript III was used to make first-strand cDNA, primed with a 2:1 mix of oligo-dT and random hexamers. A synthetic immune receptor repertoire was used to gauge amplification bias, and whatever bias remained was removed computationally. In the paper's pipeline: Raw reads were preprocessed for error removal, and CDR3 was defined according to IMGT conventions as running from the conserved cysteine to phenylalanine. To get clonality, Shannon entropy was normalized by log2 of the number of productive unique TCRs and the result was subtracted from 1. Scalp TCRbeta sequences were cross-referenced with sorted blood CD4 and CD8 repertoires so that the CD4 or CD8 identity of scalp clones could be inferred. TCRdb carries this immuneACCESS record with in-frame sequences only. Its versions omit some clonotypes, under half of them owing to an unresolved V gene in the studies checked, with the rest unexplained. The V and J calls and the clone size are those of that table, but D and trimming were determined from the DNA. In this sample the table shows 95,000 to 150,000 clones, around 56% of which occur a single time. The ten largest clones take up roughly 0.5% of the sample.

The sample's time point label, decoded: around 4 weeks on oral tofacitinib. Taken with the paper, the label for treatment or condition translates to: oral pan-JAK inhibitor, 5-10 mg twice daily. From alopecia areata patients, peripheral blood was collected along with lesional scalp punch biopsies. PBMCs were separated by density centrifugation and stained for CD3, CD4 and CD8, after which CD4+ and CD8+ T cells were sorted on a FACSAria. This TCR came from a human donor with alopecia areata. Source: CD4+ T cells sorted from blood, taken at week 4, from a patient treated with tofacitinib. The V gene is TRBV29-1 and the J gene is TRBJ2-3, with the identity of the D gene unclear. The CDR3 amino acid sequence is: CSVERADTQYF. The DNA sequence is given as TGCAGCGTTGAAAGGGCAGATACGCAGTATTTT.